Shown below are 17 T cell receptor beta chains from a single sample sequenced in a study of blood T cell repertoires in COVID-19. Method: immunoSEQ multiplex PCR; TCRdb's copy keeps in-frame clones and lacks some. The top ten hold about 2.1% of the sample, which has hundreds of thousands of clones, over 75% seen once. Sequenced material: peripheral blood. These receptors were obtained from a woman between 55 and 75 years old with COVID-19, enrolled during active disease.

This chain connects TRBV5-4 to TRBJ1-1, with D unresolved. The CDR3 spans 12 residues. Germline V lookup: CDR1 SGHNT, CDR2 YYREEE (reference sequence). The V and J ends lost 4 bases and 7 bases respectively, with 11 bases between them. This CDR3 reads CASSPRGVEAFF. CDR3 DNA: TGTGCCAGCAGCCCCCGGGGTGTTGAAGCTTTCTTT.

The chain has TRBV3-1 (or the pseudogene TRBV3-2) and TRBJ2-1; TRBD2 matches 14 bases. Unmatched junction bases numbered 7, after V lost 7 bases and J lost 14 bases. This CDR3 spans 13 amino acids. Germline-derived CDR1 and CDR2 are LGHDT and YNNKEL (reference sequence). The CDR3 is CASTPTSGGAEFF. The CDR3 DNA sequence: TGTGCCAGCACCCCGACTAGCGGGGGGGCAGAGTTCTTC.

This clone was recorded once. The chain couples TRBV6-5 to TRBJ1-2; D is ambiguous. This CDR3 is 14 amino acids long. V was shortened by 7 bases and J by 3 bases, with 15 bases between the two germline ends. Germline lookup yields CDR1 MNHEY and CDR2 SVGAGI. The CDR3 here is CASTMEAQDYGYTF. The CDR3 region has the DNA TGTGCCAGCACTATGGAGGCGCAGGACTATGGCTACACCTTC.

The gene calls are TRBV10-1 and TRBJ2-7; the D gene is possibly TRBD1 (6 bases). Germline CDR1 reads WNHNN; CDR2 reads SYGVQD (reference sequence). Trimming pared 6 bases from V and 3 bases from J, leaving 21 bases between. CDR3 length: 16 amino acids. CDR3 DNA: TGCGCCAGCAGGACGCGGGTTATACAGGGACACTACGAGCAGTACTTC. Translation: CASRTRVIQGHYEQYF.

This clone has only one observation. The chain recombines TRBV6-5 with TRBJ1-2; D gene uncertain. This CDR3 is 16 amino acids long. V was clipped by 2 bases and J by 2 bases, with 15 bases between them. Germline-derived CDR1 and CDR2 are MNHEY and SVGAGI. DNA of the CDR3: TGTGCCAGCAGTTACAAGCTACCGGGTCCCAACTATGGCTACACCTTC. Translated, it gives CASSYKLPGPNYGYTF.

The genes are TRBV6-5 and TRBJ2-5; TRBD1 is a possible D gene (6 bases). V lost 4 bases, J lost 4 bases, and 10 bases lay in between. This CDR3 is built from 13 residues. Germline values: CDR1 MNHEY, CDR2 SVGAGI. The CDR3 region is CASSSWTVETQYF. The CDR3 nucleotides read TGTGCCAGCAGTTCCTGGACAGTAGAGACCCAGTACTTC.

This chain uses TRBV5-1 with TRBJ2-2; maybe TRBD1 (6 bases). The CDR3 consists of 16 residues. The germline gives CDR1 SGHRS, CDR2 YFSETQ. With 4 bases removed from V and 0 bases from J, the gap between germline ends came to 13 bases. The CDR3 region is CASSPGHFANTGELFF. The CDR3 DNA reads TGCGCCAGCAGCCCGGGACATTTTGCGAACACCGGGGAGCTGTTTTTT.

The V gene is TRBV9, the J gene TRBJ2-3, with TRBD1 identical over 8 bases. J was trimmed by 6 bases and V by 3 bases; bases with no gene match: 9. Germline CDR1 reads SGDLS; CDR2 reads YYNGEE. The CDR3 is 15 residues long. CDR3 amino acids: CASSAKTGARDTQYF. The CDR3 DNA reads TGTGCCAGCAGCGCCAAGACAGGGGCGCGGGATACGCAGTATTTT. Variable domain in full (rest from reference TRBV9 and TRBJ2-3): DSGVTQTPKHLITATGQRVTLRCSPRSGDLSVYWYQQSLDQGLQFLIQYYNGEERAKGNILERFSAQQFPDLHSELNLSSLELGDSALYFCASSAKTGARDTQYFGPGTRLTVL.

This chain joins TRBV3-1 (or the pseudogene TRBV3-2) and TRBJ1-3; D is unclear. This CDR3 region has 17 residues. V lost 0 bases to trimming and J lost 0 bases, with 12 bases between them. Germline V gene lookup returns CDR1 LGHDT and CDR2 YNNKEL (reference sequence). CDR3 bases: TGTGCCAGCAGCCAAGATTTAGCGGGGAGCTCTGGAAACACCATATATTTT. Protein sequence: CASSQDLAGSSGNTIYF.

This clone was detected only once. The chain has TRBV9 and TRBJ1-2; the D is unclear. Per germline, CDR1 SGDLS and CDR2 YYNGEE. The germline V and J ends were trimmed by 4 bases and 7 bases, with 11 bases remaining between them. The CDR3 spans 12 residues. CDR3 sequence (DNA): TGTGCCAGCAGCCAACCCACTAGTGGCTACACCTTC. Translated: CASSQPTSGYTF.

The chain couples TRBV19 to TRBJ1-5; D might be TRBD1 (5 bases). The CDR3 has 16 amino acids. Germline V lookup: CDR1 LNHDA, CDR2 SQIVND (reference sequence). The ends were cut back, 6 bases at V and 5 bases at J, with 20 bases in the middle. The CDR3 sequence is CASSYRVDSRDQPQHF. CDR3 DNA: TGTGCCAGTAGCTATAGGGTAGATAGCAGGGATCAGCCCCAGCATTTT.

The genes are TRBV5-4 and TRBJ2-5, with D possibly matching TRBD1 (5 bases). CDR3 length: 14 residues. V was trimmed by 5 bases and J by 5 bases, leaving 16 bases between them. Per the germline V gene, CDR1 is SGHNT and CDR2 is YYREEE (reference sequence). CDR3 region: CASRTPGSGETQYF. CDR3 bases: TGTGCCAGCAGGACCCCAGGGTCGGGTGAGACCCAGTACTTC.

Worth noting for this clone: This sample includes further DNA sequences coding for the same CDR3. The J gene is TRBJ1-5, the V gene TRBV19; the match to TRBD1 covers 12 bases. The CDR3 has 14 residues. J was trimmed by 6 bases and V by 6 bases; bases with no gene match: 3. The germline gives CDR1 LNHDA, CDR2 SQIVND (reference sequence). Written as DNA, the CDR3 is TGTGCCAGTAGCCGGGACAGGGGGCGTCAGCCCCAGCATTTT. It is translated as CASSRDRGRQPQHF.

The rearrangement joins TRBV19 to TRBJ1-2; 9 positions agree with TRBD1. Unmatched junction bases numbered 6, after V lost 3 bases and J lost 7 bases. Germline V gene lookup returns CDR1 LNHDA and CDR2 SQIVND (reference sequence). The CDR3 has 14 residues. The CDR3 DNA reads as TGTGCCAGTAGTATTCAACAGGGGGCAGGTGGCTACACCTTC. Translation: CASSIQQGAGGYTF.

A single count supports this clone. The chain is built from TRBV19 and TRBJ1-1; the match to TRBD1 covers 10 bases. The CDR3 consists of 16 residues. With V trimmed by 4 bases and J by 4 bases, 9 bases remained unmatched. The germline V gene has CDR1 LNHDA and CDR2 SQIVND (reference sequence). CDR3 amino acids: CASSNTGTGASTEAFF. The CDR3 nucleotides are TGTGCCAGTAGTAATACTGGGACAGGGGCTTCCACTGAAGCTTTCTTT.

The chain joins TRBV5-4 to TRBJ2-3, with 12 bases identical to TRBD2. The CDR3 runs to 18 residues. Germline assignment: CDR1 SGHNT and CDR2 YYREEE (reference sequence). The ends lost 4 bases at V and 1 base at J; junction bases unmatched: 10. The CDR3 DNA is TGTGCCAGCAGCGGAGGCGGGACTAGCGGGTCTCGCACAGATACGCAGTATTTT. This translates into CASSGGGTSGSRTDTQYF.

This clone has just a few counts. This rearrangement joins TRBV7-9 to TRBJ1-1; no definite D call. Germline V gene data show CDR1 as SEHNR and CDR2 as FQNEAQ (reference sequence). The CDR3 consists of 12 residues. The V gene lost 7 bases and the J gene lost 4 bases, with 10 bases spanning the gap. CDR3 loop: CASNEIGTEAFF. The CDR3 bases are TGTGCCAGCAACGAGATTGGCACTGAAGCTTTCTTT.